This T cell receptor beta chain was observed in a study of blood T cell repertoires in COVID-19. Looking at the study overall: PBMCs, B-cell-depleted T cells, or T cells were the source of the cDNA or gDNA that made up the material.

This clone was found once. Clones were sequenced by immunoSEQ multiplex PCR, and TCRdb holds only the in-frame ones, with some missing. The data contain some 300,000 clones, around nine tenths of them singletons. Germline CDR1 reads SNHLY; CDR2 reads FYNNEI. The V end was cut by 2 bases, the J end by 3 bases, with 22 bases between. The CDR3 is made up of 18 amino acids. The chain carries TRBV2 and TRBJ1-1, with D possibly TRBD1 on 6 matching bases. This TCR was sampled from a woman younger than 45 who had recovered from COVID-19. Sequencing was performed on PBMCs or T cells enriched from blood (not recorded which). CDR3 nucleotides: TGTGCCAGCAGTGAATTTTTGGGGGGGCCTATTTCGGACACTGAAGCTTTCTTT. Amino acids: CASSEFLGGPISDTEAFF.